The 11 T cell receptor beta chains below all came from one sample that was sequenced in a study of blood T cell repertoires in COVID-19 (dated by TCRdb to 2018 to 2021). Library preparation employed the immunoSEQ multiplex PCR assay. TCRdb's version of the immuneACCESS table is confined to in-frame rearrangements and falls short of the full clone set. An unresolved V gene accounts for under half of the shortfall where checked; the remainder is of unknown origin. This sample lists roughly 100,000 clones; around 73% were detected once. Clones ranked in the top ten supply 7.5% to 10% of the sample. Material: peripheral blood. The receptors stem from a man in his sixties with active or convalescent COVID-19.

V and J are TRBV4-1 and TRBJ2-3; TRBD2 matches at 8 bases. The CDR3 extends over 17 amino acids. The V segment lost 2 bases and the J segment 3 bases; nucleotides outside the gene matches: 10. The germline V gene has CDR1 MGHRA and CDR2 YSYEKL. CDR3 sequence: CASSQIASGRGTDTQYF. The CDR3 DNA is TGCGCCAGCAGCCAAATTGCTAGCGGGCGTGGTACAGATACGCAGTATTTT.

The gene calls are TRBV12-5 and TRBJ2-7, with D maybe TRBD2 (6 bases). CDR1 is LGHNT, CDR2 FRNRAP, per germline. The CDR3 is made up of 14 amino acids. V shed 6 bases and J shed 2 bases, with 14 bases lying between them. CDR3 nucleotides: TGTGCTAGTGGCAATCCGGGACTCACCTACGAGCAGTACTTC. As protein: CASGNPGLTYEQYF.

This clone was seen only once. The genes are TRBV28 and TRBJ1-2; the D is unclear. Trimming took off 5 bases at V and 1 base at J, with 8 bases between the two ends. Per germline, CDR1 MDHEN and CDR2 SYDVKM. The CDR3 runs 13 residues. The CDR3 nucleotides are TGTGCCAGCAGTCTTCGGGTTAACTATGGCTACACCTTC. Translated, it gives CASSLRVNYGYTF.

Turning to this clone: Compared with germline, one end of the junction differs, possibly owing to a read error. The chain links TRBV20-1 to TRBJ1-6; D is unclear. The germline gives CDR1 DFQATT, CDR2 SNEGSKA (reference sequence). The CDR3 runs 14 residues. The CDR3 DNA reads TGCAGTACTAGTCAGCCCGGAGGGTATTCACCCCTCCACTTT. Its protein is CSTSQPGGYSPLHF.

The CDR3 nucleotides are TGTGCCAGTAGTATGTTAGGACAGTCCAATCAGCCCCAGCATTTT. Translation gives CASSMLGQSNQPQHF. V gene TRBV19 combines with J gene TRBJ1-5; weak D call: TRBD1 (6 bases). This CDR3 spans 15 amino acids. Between the trimmed V and J ends, which lost 3 bases and 3 bases, there was a span of 12 bases. Looked up from germline, CDR1 is LNHDA and CDR2 is SQIVND (reference sequence).

This clone has just a few counts. This rearrangement joins TRBV21-1 to TRBJ2-7; the table names TRBD1, a call not compared with the DNA. TRBV21-1 is designated a pseudogene. The length of the CDR3 is 13 residues. The CDR3 region is CASSKGTYYEQYV. The DNA for the CDR3 is TGTGCCAGCAGCAAGGGGACATACTACGAGCAGTACGTC.

This clone has a handful of counts. This sequence joins TRBV5-4 and TRBJ1-6, with TRBD1 identical over 8 bases. Germline assignment: CDR1 SGHNT and CDR2 YYREEE (reference sequence). This CDR3 comprises 15 residues. J gave up 9 bases and V 0 bases, and 5 bases lay outside the gene matches. CDR3: CASSLDRGVGSPLHF. In nucleotides, the CDR3 is TGTGCCAGCAGCTTGGACAGGGGGGTAGGTTCACCCCTCCACTTT.

CDR3 DNA sequence: TGTGCCAGCTCACCGGGGCCGGGGGGCGGATTTTACGAGCAGTACGTC. This codes for CASSPGPGGGFYEQYV. The chain combines TRBV18 with TRBJ2-7; TRBD2 might be the D (7 bases). The length of the CDR3 is 16 residues. CDR1 and CDR2 (germline): KGHSH, LQKENI. The V end was cut by 3 bases, the J end by 4 bases, with 19 bases between.

V usage is TRBV18 and J usage is TRBJ2-3; the D gene is possibly TRBD2 (6 bases). The CDR3 length is 16 residues. Between the trimmed V and J ends, which lost 4 bases and 3 bases, there was a span of 17 bases. Germline V gene lookup returns CDR1 KGHSH and CDR2 LQKENI. The CDR3 sequence: CASSLAGLAKTDTQYF. The CDR3 DNA is TGTGCCAGCTCACTTGCGGGACTCGCAAAGACAGATACGCAGTATTTT.

The CDR3 DNA reads TGTGCCAGCCAGAGGGCTGGGGCCAACGTCCTGACTTTC. This codes for CASQRAGANVLTF. The rearrangement joins TRBV27 to TRBJ2-6; the D gene is possibly TRBD2 (5 bases). CDR3 length: 13 amino acids. The V gene lost 8 bases and the J gene lost 2 bases, with 7 bases spanning the gap. CDR1 MNHEY and CDR2 SMNVEV come from the germline V gene (reference sequence).

This chain joins TRBV29-1 and TRBJ2-3; D not certain. The V gene lost 5 bases and the J gene lost 10 bases, with 13 bases spanning the gap. CDR3 length: 11 residues. Germline CDR1 is SQVTM and CDR2 is ANQGSEA. CDR3 protein: CSVSEPSAQYF. CDR3 nucleotide sequence: TGCAGCGTTAGCGAACCGAGTGCGCAGTATTTT.